Listed below are T cell receptor beta chains from one sample, sequenced in a study of blood T cell repertoires in COVID-19. The repertoire was sequenced with immunoSEQ multiplex PCR; TCRdb's copy has only in-frame clones and lacks some. The data contain some 310,000 clones, about 90% of them seen just once; the ten biggest clones take up more than 9%. The sequencing input was PBMCs or T cells enriched from blood (not recorded which). These receptors were taken from a woman younger than 45 who had recovered from COVID-19. CDR3s include the opening cysteine and the closing phenylalanine or tryptophan. Each record gives: CDR3 length, clone size, V gene, J gene, D gene, CDR3 DNA, CDR3 protein. D genes are given only for firm matches. Clone size is shown for a subset of rows, as once, few, many or a class of expanded clone.

15	few	TRBV5-1	TRBJ1-1	NA	TGCGCCAGCAGCTTGGCCTACGGTATGAACACTGAAGCTTTCTTT	CASSLAYGMNTEAFF
15	NA	TRBV21-1	TRBJ1-1	NA	TGTGCCAGCAGCAAAGACAGGGGATTGAACACTGAAGCTTTCTTT	CASSKDRGLNTEAFF
15	NA	TRBV6-1	TRBJ1-2	NA	TGTGCCAGCAGTGAAGCTTTGGCCGGGAGCCAGGGCTACACCTTC	CASSEALAGSQGYTF
14	NA	TRBV7-3	TRBJ2-7	NA	TGTGCCAGCAGCCTAAGTGACCTCGCGAGGGAGCAGTACTTC	CASSLSDLAREQYF
15	NA	TRBV7-3	TRBJ2-1	TRBD1	TGTGCCAGCAGCTCCCGGGACAGGGGTATGGGTGAGCAGTTCTTC	CASSSRDRGMGEQFF
15	NA	TRBV30	TRBJ1-2	NA	TGTGCCTGGAGTGTACGAAGGCCTAGGCACTATGGCTACACCTTC	CAWSVRRPRHYGYTF
16	NA	TRBV18	TRBJ1-1	TRBD1	TGTGCCAGCTCATTCCGCTTCGGGACAGGATTCACTGAAGCTTTCTTT	CASSFRFGTGFTEAFF
15	few	TRBV15	TRBJ1-2	NA	TGTGCCACCAGCAGAGACAGGGGTCCAAACTATGGCTACACCTTC	CATSRDRGPNYGYTF
16	NA	TRBV6-6	TRBJ1-2	TRBD1	TGTGCCAGCAGTTACACCCTCGGGACAGTTAACTATGGCTACACCTTC	CASSYTLGTVNYGYTF
16	NA	TRBV1	TRBJ2-3	NA	TGCACCAGCAGCCAAGTCCTAGCGGGACCGTCAGATACGCAGTATTTT	CTSSQVLAGPSDTQYF
18	NA	TRBV28	TRBJ2-3	TRBD2	TGTGCCAGCAGACCCACTAGCGGGAGGGCCCTCAGCACAGATACGCAGTATTTT	CASRPTSGRALSTDTQYF
16	few	TRBV19	TRBJ1-2	TRBD1	TGTGCCAGTAGACCACTTGGGACAGGGGGCAAGGATGGCTACACCTTC	CASRPLGTGGKDGYTF
12	NA	TRBV10-3	TRBJ2-3	NA	TGTGCCTGCTCAACCGAGGCGGATACGCAGTATTTT	CACSTEADTQYF
17	NA	TRBV19	TRBJ2-2	TRBD1	TGTGCCAGTAGTATTGGGACCGGGACAGGATTCACCGGGGAGCTGTTTTTT	CASSIGTGTGFTGELFF
15	NA	TRBV5-1	TRBJ2-2	NA	TGCGCCAGCAGCTTGGTAGGATCAGGCACCGGGGAGCTGTTTTTT	CASSLVGSGTGELFF
16	NA	TRBV9	TRBJ2-1	NA	TGTGCCAGCAGCGTAGGGATAGCTTCTCCCTACAATGAGCAGTTCTTC	CASSVGIASPYNEQFF
14	NA	TRBV19	TRBJ1-6	NA	TGTGCCAGTTCAAGTAGCTCCTATAATTCACCCCTCCACTTT	CASSSSSYNSPLHF
16	NA	TRBV28	TRBJ2-7	TRBD2	TGTGCCAGCACCAAAGGGGGTCTAGCGGGGGCCTACGAGCAGTACTTC	CASTKGGLAGAYEQYF
15	NA	TRBV7-3	TRBJ2-1	TRBD2	TGTGCCAGTAGGGGGAGCGGGAGGGGATACAATGAGCAGTTCTTC	CASRGSGRGYNEQFF